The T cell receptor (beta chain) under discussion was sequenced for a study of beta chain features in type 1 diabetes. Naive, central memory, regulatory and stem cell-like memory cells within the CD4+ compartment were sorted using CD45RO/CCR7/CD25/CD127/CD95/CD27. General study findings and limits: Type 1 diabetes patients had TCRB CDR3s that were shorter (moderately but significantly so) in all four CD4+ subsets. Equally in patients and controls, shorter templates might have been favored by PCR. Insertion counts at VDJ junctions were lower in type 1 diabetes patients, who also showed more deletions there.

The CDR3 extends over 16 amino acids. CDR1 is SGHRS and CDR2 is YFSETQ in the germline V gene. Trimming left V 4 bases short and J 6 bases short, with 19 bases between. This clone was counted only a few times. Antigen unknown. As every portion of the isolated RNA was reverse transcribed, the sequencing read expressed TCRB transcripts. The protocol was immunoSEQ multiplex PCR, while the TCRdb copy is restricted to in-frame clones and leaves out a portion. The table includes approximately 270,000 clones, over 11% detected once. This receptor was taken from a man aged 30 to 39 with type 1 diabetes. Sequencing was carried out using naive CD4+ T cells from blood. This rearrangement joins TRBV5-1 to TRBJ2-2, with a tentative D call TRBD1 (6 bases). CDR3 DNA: TGCGCCAGCAGCCCCCCCCCTACAGGGCGTCCCGGGGAGCTGTTTTTT. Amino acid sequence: CASSPPPTGRPGELFF.